The source of this TCR beta chain is a study of blood T cell repertoires in COVID-19. Study summary: The United States, Italy and Spain provided the acute and convalescent COVID-19 samples.

In the authors' workflow: Counts of nucleated cells, estimated from reference gene primer amplification, were obtained. Generated by immunoSEQ multiplex PCR, the TCRdb table keeps only in-frame clones and is missing some. D and trimming come from the DNA, and the V and J calls and clone size come from that table. The repertoire holds 250,000 to 300,000 clones, with 87% as singletons. This CDR3 has 13 residues. V lost 2 bases and J 0 bases, leaving 5 bases between the germline ends. The V gene's germline CDR1 is SGHAT and CDR2 FQNNGV. The chain carries TRBV11-2 and TRBJ2-7; D remains ambiguous. Sequencing was done on a sample of peripheral blood. The TCR comes from a woman in her fifties or sixties who had recovered from COVID-19. The CDR3 loop is CASSLINSYEQYF. The CDR3 DNA reads TGTGCCAGCAGCTTAATTAACTCCTACGAGCAGTACTTC. Looking up the rest from reference TRBV11-2 and TRBJ2-7 gives the full variable domain: EAGVAQSPRYKIIEKRQSVAFWCNPISGHATLYWYQQILGQGPKLLIQFQNNGVVDDSQLPKDRFSAERLKGVDSTLKIQPAKLEDSAVYLCASSLINSYEQYFGPGTRLTVT.